This TCR beta chain was recovered during a study of cytomegalovirus exposure and HLA in healthy donors. Findings of the study overall: In a later analysis, productive TCRs from donors in an Asian-associated ancestry cluster reportedly carried fewer N-insertions than the cohort mean. Fewer than 20,000 TCR beta sequences were associated with HLA alleles at 0.05 false discovery rate in a later analysis.

This clone was seen only a few times. The antigen remains unidentified. The PCR was carried out with 60 Vbeta primers and 13 Jbeta primers. Measured with immunoSEQ multiplex PCR; TCRdb has only the in-frame clones, and not every one. Of over 95,000 clones listed, about 80% are singletons. With V trimmed by 0 bases and J by 4 bases, 4 bases remained unmatched. The V gene's germline CDR1 is LNHNV and CDR2 YYDKDF (reference sequence). The CDR3 has 15 residues. The rearrangement joins TRBV15 to TRBJ2-3; the match to TRBD1 covers 7 bases. Sequencing was performed on PBMCs. This clonotype was sampled from a human donor in good health. The CDR3 spells CATSREGQGADTQYF. CDR3 DNA: TGTGCCACCAGCAGAGAGGGCCAGGGGGCAGATACGCAGTATTTT.